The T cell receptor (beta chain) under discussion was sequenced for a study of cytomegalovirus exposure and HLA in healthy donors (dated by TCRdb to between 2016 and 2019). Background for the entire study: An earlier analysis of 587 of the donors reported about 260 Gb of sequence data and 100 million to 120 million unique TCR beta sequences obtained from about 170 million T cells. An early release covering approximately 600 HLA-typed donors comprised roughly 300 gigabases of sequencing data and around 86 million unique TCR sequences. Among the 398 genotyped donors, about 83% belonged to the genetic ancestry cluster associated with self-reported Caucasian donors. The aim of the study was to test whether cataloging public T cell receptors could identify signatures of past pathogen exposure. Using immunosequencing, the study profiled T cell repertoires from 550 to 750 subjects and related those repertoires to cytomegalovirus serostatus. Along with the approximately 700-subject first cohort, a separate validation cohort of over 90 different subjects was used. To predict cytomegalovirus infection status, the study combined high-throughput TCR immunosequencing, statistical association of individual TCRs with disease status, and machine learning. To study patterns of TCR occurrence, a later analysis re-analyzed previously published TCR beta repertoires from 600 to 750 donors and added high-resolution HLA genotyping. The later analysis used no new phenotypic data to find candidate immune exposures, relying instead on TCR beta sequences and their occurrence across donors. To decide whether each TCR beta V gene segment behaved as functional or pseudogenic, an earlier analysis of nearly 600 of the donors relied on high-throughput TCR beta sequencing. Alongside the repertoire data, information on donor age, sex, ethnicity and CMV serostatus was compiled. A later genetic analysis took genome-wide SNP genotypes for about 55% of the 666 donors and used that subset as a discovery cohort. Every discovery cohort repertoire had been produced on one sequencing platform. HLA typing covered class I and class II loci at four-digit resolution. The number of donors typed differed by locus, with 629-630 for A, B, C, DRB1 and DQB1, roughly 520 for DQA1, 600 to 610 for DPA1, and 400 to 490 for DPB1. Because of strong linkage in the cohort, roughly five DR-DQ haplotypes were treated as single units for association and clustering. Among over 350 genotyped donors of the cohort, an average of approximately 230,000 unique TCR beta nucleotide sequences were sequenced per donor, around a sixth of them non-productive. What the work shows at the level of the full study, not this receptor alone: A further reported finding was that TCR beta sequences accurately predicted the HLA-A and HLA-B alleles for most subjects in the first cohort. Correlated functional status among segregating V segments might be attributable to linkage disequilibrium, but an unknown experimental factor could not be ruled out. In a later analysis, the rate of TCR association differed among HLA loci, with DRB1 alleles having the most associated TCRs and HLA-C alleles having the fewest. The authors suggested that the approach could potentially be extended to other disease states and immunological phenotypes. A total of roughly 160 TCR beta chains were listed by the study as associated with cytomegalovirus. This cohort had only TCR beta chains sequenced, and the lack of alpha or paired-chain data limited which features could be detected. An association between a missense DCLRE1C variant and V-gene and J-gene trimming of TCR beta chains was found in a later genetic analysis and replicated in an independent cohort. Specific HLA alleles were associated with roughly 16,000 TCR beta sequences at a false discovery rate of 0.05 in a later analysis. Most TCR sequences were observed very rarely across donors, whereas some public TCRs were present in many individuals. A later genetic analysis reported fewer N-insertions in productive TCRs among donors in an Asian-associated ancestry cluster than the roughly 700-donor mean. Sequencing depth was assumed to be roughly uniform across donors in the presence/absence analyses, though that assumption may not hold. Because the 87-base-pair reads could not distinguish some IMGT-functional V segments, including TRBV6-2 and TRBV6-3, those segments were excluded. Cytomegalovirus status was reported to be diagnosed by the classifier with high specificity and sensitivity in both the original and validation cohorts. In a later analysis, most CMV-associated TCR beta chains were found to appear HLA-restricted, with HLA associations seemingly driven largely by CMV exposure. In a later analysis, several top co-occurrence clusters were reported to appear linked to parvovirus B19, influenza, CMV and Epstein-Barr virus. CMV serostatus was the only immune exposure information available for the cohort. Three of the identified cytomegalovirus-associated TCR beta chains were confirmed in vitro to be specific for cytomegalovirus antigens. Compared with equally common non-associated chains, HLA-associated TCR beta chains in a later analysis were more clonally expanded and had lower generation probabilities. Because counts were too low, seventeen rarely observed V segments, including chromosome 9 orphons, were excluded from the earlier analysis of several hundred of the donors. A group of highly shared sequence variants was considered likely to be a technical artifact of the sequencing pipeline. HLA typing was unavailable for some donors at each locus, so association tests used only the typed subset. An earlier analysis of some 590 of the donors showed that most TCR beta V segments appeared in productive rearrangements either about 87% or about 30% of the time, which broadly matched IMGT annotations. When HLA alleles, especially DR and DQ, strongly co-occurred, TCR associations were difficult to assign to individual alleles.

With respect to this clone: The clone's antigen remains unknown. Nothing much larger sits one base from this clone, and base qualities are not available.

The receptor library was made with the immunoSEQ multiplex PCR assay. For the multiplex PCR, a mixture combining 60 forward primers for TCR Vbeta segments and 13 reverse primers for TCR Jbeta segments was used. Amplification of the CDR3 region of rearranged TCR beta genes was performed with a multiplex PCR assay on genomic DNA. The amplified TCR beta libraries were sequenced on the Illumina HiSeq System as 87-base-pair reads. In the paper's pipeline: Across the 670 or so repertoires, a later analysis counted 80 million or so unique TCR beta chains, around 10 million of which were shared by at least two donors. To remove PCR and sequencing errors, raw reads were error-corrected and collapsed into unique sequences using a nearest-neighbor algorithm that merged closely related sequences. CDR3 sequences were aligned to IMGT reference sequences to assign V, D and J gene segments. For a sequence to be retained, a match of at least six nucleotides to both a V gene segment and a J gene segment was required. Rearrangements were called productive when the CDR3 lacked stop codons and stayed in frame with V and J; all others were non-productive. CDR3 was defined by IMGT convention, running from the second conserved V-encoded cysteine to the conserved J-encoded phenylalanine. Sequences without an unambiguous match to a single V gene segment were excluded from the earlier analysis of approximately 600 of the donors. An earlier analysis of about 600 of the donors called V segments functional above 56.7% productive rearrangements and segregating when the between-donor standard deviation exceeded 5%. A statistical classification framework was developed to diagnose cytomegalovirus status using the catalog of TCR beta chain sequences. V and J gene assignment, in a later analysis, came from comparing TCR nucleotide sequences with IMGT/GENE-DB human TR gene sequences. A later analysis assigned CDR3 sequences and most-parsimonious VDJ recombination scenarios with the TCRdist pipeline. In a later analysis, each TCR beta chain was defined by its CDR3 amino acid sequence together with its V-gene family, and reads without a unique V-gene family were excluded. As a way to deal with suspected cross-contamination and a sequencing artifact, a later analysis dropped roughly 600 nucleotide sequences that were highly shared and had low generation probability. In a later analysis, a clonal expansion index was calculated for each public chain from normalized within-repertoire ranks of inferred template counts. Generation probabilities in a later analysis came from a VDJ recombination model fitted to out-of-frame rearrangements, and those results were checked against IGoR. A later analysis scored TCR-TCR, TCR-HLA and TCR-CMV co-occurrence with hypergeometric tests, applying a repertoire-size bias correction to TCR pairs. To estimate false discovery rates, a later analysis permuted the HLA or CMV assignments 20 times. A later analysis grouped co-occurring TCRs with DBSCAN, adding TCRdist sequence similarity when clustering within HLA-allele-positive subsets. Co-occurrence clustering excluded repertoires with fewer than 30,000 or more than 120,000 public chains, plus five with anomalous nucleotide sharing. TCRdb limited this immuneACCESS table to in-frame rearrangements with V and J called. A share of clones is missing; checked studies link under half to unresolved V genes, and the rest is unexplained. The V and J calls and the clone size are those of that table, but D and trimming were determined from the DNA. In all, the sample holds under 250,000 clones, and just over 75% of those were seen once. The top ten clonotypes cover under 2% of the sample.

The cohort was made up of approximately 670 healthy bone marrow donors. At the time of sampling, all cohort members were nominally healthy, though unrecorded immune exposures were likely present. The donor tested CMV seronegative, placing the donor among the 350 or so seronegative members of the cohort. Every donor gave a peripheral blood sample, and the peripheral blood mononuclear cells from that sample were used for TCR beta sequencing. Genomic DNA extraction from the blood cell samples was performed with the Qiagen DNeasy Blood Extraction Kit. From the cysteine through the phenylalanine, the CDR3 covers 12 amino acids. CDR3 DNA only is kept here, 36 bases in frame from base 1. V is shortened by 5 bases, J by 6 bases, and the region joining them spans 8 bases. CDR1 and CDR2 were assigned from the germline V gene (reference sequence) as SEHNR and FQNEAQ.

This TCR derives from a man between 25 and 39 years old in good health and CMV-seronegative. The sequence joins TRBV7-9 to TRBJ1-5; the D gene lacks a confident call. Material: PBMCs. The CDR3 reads CASSQAIQPQHF. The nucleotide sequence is TGTGCCAGCAGCCAAGCTATTCAGCCCCAGCATTTT.